Listed here are 8 T cell receptor beta chains from one sample, sequenced in a study of cytomegalovirus exposure and HLA in healthy donors. Researchers ran the PCR with 60 Vbeta and 13 Jbeta primers. The protocol was immunoSEQ multiplex PCR, while the TCRdb copy is restricted to in-frame clones and leaves out a portion. This sample has about 130,000 clones, with around three quarters found just once. Sample: PBMCs. The origin of the receptors is a man between 35 and 55 years old in good health and CMV-seronegative.

This clone was seen just once. The rearrangement links TRBV5-8 to TRBJ1-2, with 7 bases aligning to TRBD1. The CDR3 is made up of 17 amino acids. In germline, CDR1 is SGHTS, CDR2 YDEGEE. Unmatched junction bases numbered 10, after V lost 2 bases and J lost 0 bases. CDR3 sequence (DNA): TGTGCCAGCAGCTTCCCGGGACAGCGAAAATCTAACTATGGCTACACCTTC. Translation gives CASSFPGQRKSNYGYTF.

This chain joins TRBV5-4 and TRBJ2-1; maybe TRBD2 (5 bases). The germline V gene has CDR1 SGHNT and CDR2 YYREEE (reference sequence). The ends were cut back, 3 bases at V and 1 base at J, with 14 bases in the middle. The CDR3 sequence is 16 residues long. The CDR3 protein is CASSWELVSSYNEQFF. The CDR3 nucleotides are TGTGCCAGCAGCTGGGAACTAGTTTCGTCCTACAATGAGCAGTTCTTC.

This chain links TRBV4-2 with TRBJ1-2, with 9 bases that match TRBD1. Germline values: CDR1 LGHNA, CDR2 YNFKEQ. The CDR3 is 19 residues long. J was trimmed by 7 bases and V by 4 bases; bases with no gene match: 22. The CDR3, as DNA: TGTGCCAGCAGCCCCGGGATCGGGACAGGGCTGGTCTTGGTGGGTGGCTACACCTTC. Protein product: CASSPGIGTGLVLVGGYTF.

The chain links TRBV27 to TRBJ2-1; 7 bases map to TRBD1. Trimming cost V 7 bases and J 4 bases; bases outside gene matches: 10. The germline V gene encodes CDR1 MNHEY and CDR2 SMNVEV (reference sequence). The CDR3 has 15 amino acids. This CDR3 is CASKPDRESYNEQFF. In DNA form, the CDR3 reads TGTGCCAGCAAACCCGACAGGGAGTCTTACAATGAGCAGTTCTTC.

This chain links TRBV9 with TRBJ2-7; D perhaps matches TRBD1 (5 bases). Germline-derived CDR1 and CDR2 are SGDLS and YYNGEE. Trimming took 0 bases from V and 2 from J, leaving 9 bases between them. The CDR3 runs to 14 residues. The CDR3, as DNA: TGTGCCAGCAGCGTAGGGGGCCATACCTACGAGCAGTACTTC. Translation: CASSVGGHTYEQYF. The whole variable domain, remainder taken from reference TRBV9 and TRBJ2-7, is DSGVTQTPKHLITATGQRVTLRCSPRSGDLSVYWYQQSLDQGLQFLIQYYNGEERAKGNILERFSAQQFPDLHSELNLSSLELGDSALYFCASSVGGHTYEQYFGPGTRLTVT.

The chain links TRBV7-2 to TRBJ2-7; 7 nucleotides match TRBD2. The CDR3 is 14 residues long. The trim removed 3 bases at V and 9 bases at J, leaving 11 bases unmatched. Per the germline V gene, CDR1 is SGHTA and CDR2 is FQGNSA. CDR3 nucleotide sequence: TGTGCCAGCAGCTTCGGGGGGACCAACTCGATGCAGTACTTC. It is translated as CASSFGGTNSMQYF.

The CDR3 sequence: CASSFHTSGETQYF. The CDR3 DNA is TGTGCCAGCAGTTTTCACACCTCGGGTGAGACCCAGTACTTC. V is TRBV28 and J is TRBJ2-5; D unresolved. The V end lost 3 bases, the J end lost 5 bases, and 13 bases lay between the germline ends. Germline-derived CDR1 and CDR2 are MDHEN and SYDVKM. The CDR3 sequence is 14 residues long.

This clone turned up a few times. The gene calls are TRBV2 and TRBJ1-5; no firm D call. Germline V gene data show CDR1 as SNHLY and CDR2 as FYNNEI. V dropped 3 bases and J dropped 2 bases, with 8 bases sitting between them. This CDR3 contains 14 residues. The CDR3 coding sequence is TGTGCCAGCAGTGAGAGTACAGGCAATCAGCCCCAGCATTTT. As protein: CASSESTGNQPQHF.